These T cell receptor beta chains were read from a single sample in a study of CD4 T cells in relation to SARS-CoV-2 and coronaviruses. Antigens of these TCRs are unknown. Sequencing was performed with immunoSEQ multiplex PCR; in TCRdb, only in-frame clones are kept and a portion is missing. Counted here are more than 25,000 clones, over 60% occurring once; the ten biggest clones make up 20% to 25%. Specimen: CD4+ T cells from PBMCs, cultured in vitro. The receptors derive from a human donor in good health. The CDR3 runs from the conserved cysteine through the conserved F or W. A D gene is named only where the DNA matches it firmly. Clone size is not always given. Where it is, it says once, few, many or a class for expanded clones.

J: TRBJ1-3
size: medium-sized
V: TRBV6-6
D: TRBD1
CDR3: CASSYSAGQVGNTIYF
DNA: TGTGCCAGCAGTTACTCCGCGGGACAGGTGGGAAACACCATATATTTT

J: TRBJ2-2
size: large
V: TRBV19
D: NA
CDR3: CASKSPPTGTGELFF
DNA: TGTGCCAGTAAATCCCCCCCAACAGGGACCGGGGAGCTGTTTTTT

J: TRBJ2-7
size: NA
V: TRBV10-3
D: TRBD1
CDR3: CAISESDREYEQYF
DNA: TGTGCCATCAGTGAGTCGGACAGGGAGTACGAGCAGTACTTC

J: TRBJ2-2
size: few
V: TRBV14
D: NA
CDR3: CASRISPNTGELFF
DNA: TGTGCCAGCAGAATTAGCCCGAACACCGGGGAGCTGTTTTTT

J: TRBJ2-7
size: NA
V: TRBV6-2/TRBV6-3
D: TRBD1
CDR3: CASSPGQGVYEQYF
DNA: TGTGCCAGCAGCCCCGGACAGGGGGTGTACGAGCAGTACTTC

J: TRBJ2-4
size: NA
V: TRBV2
D: NA
CDR3: CASSEAGGTKNIQYF
DNA: TGTGCCAGCAGTGAAGCGGGGGGCACCAAAAACATTCAGTACTTC

J: TRBJ1-2
size: few
V: TRBV2
D: NA
CDR3: CASSGGYGYTF
DNA: TGTGCCAGCAGTGGGGGGTATGGCTACACCTTC

J: TRBJ2-1
size: few
V: TRBV18
D: NA
CDR3: CASSPPLGDPPEQFF
DNA: TGTGCCAGCTCACCACCCCTGGGGGACCCACCAGAGCAGTTCTTC

J: TRBJ2-5
size: few
V: TRBV4-1
D: NA
CDR3: CASSQGAQETQYF
DNA: TGCGCCAGCAGCCAGGGGGCACAAGAGACCCAGTACTTC

J: TRBJ2-5
size: few
V: TRBV27
D: NA
CDR3: CASFPRVGRTETQYF
DNA: TGTGCCAGCTTTCCTAGAGTAGGTAGGACCGAGACCCAGTACTTC

J: TRBJ2-2
size: NA
V: TRBV19
D: TRBD2
CDR3: CASSIRLAGGTGELFF
DNA: TGTGCCAGTAGTATTCGACTAGCGGGAGGCACCGGGGAGCTGTTTTTT

J: TRBJ1-3
size: once
V: TRBV6-5
D: NA
CDR3: CASSYDGGTGNTIYF
DNA: TGTGCCAGCAGTTACGATGGGGGGACAGGAAACACCATATATTTT

J: TRBJ1-1
size: NA
V: TRBV7-9
D: NA
CDR3: CASSLAQVENTEAFF
DNA: TGTGCCAGCAGCTTAGCGCAGGTTGAGAACACTGAAGCTTTCTTT

J: TRBJ1-2
size: NA
V: TRBV3-1/TRBV3-2
D: NA
CDR3: CASSQVLQPNYGYTF
DNA: TGTGCCAGCAGCCAAGTCCTGCAGCCGAACTATGGCTACACCTTC

J: TRBJ2-3
size: NA
V: TRBV7-3
D: TRBD1
CDR3: CASSPHTGGTDTQYF
DNA: TGTGCCAGCAGCCCTCACACAGGGGGCACAGATACGCAGTATTTT

J: TRBJ1-2
size: NA
V: TRBV5-5
D: NA
CDR3: CASSLGTANYGYTF
DNA: TGTGCCAGCAGCTTGGGGACAGCGAACTATGGCTACACCTTC

J: TRBJ2-7
size: NA
V: TRBV6-4
D: TRBD2
CDR3: CASSADGRSYEQYF
DNA: TGTGCCAGCAGTGCTGACGGGAGGTCCTACGAGCAGTACTTC

J: TRBJ1-5
size: once
V: TRBV6-2/TRBV6-3
D: TRBD1
CDR3: CASSSDRGSYQPQHF
DNA: TGTGCCAGCAGTTCGGACAGGGGATCGTATCAGCCCCAGCATTTT

J: TRBJ1-5
size: few
V: TRBV2
D: NA
CDR3: CASMEGYNQPQHF
DNA: TGTGCCAGCATGGAGGGCTACAATCAGCCCCAGCATTTT

J: TRBJ1-3
size: few
V: TRBV4-1
D: NA
CDR3: CASSPINQGKGNTIYF
DNA: TGCGCCAGCAGCCCGATCAATCAGGGGAAAGGAAACACCATATATTTT

J: TRBJ2-3
size: once
V: TRBV4-3
D: NA
CDR3: CASSLSKIGTDTQYF
DNA: TGCGCCAGCAGCCTAAGTAAGATCGGCACAGATACGCAGTATTTT

J: TRBJ2-7
size: NA
V: TRBV2
D: TRBD2
CDR3: CASRGGRRSYEQYF
DNA: TGTGCCAGCAGGGGGGGGAGAAGGTCCTACGAGCAGTACTTC

J: TRBJ2-2
size: NA
V: TRBV6-2/TRBV6-3
D: TRBD1
CDR3: CASSYYRGSGELFF
DNA: TGTGCCAGCAGTTACTACAGGGGTTCCGGGGAGCTGTTTTTT

J: TRBJ1-5
size: NA
V: TRBV7-2
D: NA
CDR3: CASSQGRNQPQHF
DNA: TGTGCCAGCAGCCAAGGTCGCAATCAGCCCCAGCATTTT

J: TRBJ2-3
size: large
V: TRBV19
D: TRBD2
CDR3: CASSIIPPGTSGRLDTQYF
DNA: TGTGCCAGTAGTATAATCCCCCCAGGCACTAGCGGGAGGCTCGATACGCAGTATTTT

J: TRBJ1-2
size: NA
V: TRBV6-5
D: TRBD1
CDR3: CASSPDRDRAYGYTF
DNA: TGTGCCAGCAGTCCTGACCGGGACAGGGCTTACGGCTACACCTTC

J: TRBJ2-2
size: NA
V: TRBV10-1
D: NA
CDR3: CASMAQLLIPNTGELFF
DNA: TGCGCCAGCATGGCCCAGTTACTAATTCCGAACACCGGGGAGCTGTTTTTT

J: TRBJ1-2
size: NA
V: TRBV4-2
D: TRBD1
CDR3: CASSQERQGLYGYTF
DNA: TGTGCCAGCAGCCAAGAGAGACAGGGCCTCTATGGCTACACCTTC

J: TRBJ2-5
size: NA
V: TRBV11-2
D: NA
CDR3: CASSSETAWGTQYF
DNA: TGTGCCAGCAGCTCGGAGACCGCGTGGGGGACCCAGTACTTC

J: TRBJ1-5
size: NA
V: TRBV6-5
D: NA
CDR3: CASSRDMATQPQHF
DNA: TGTGCCAGCAGCCGGGACATGGCAACTCAGCCCCAGCATTTT

J: TRBJ2-3
size: NA
V: TRBV29-1
D: NA
CDR3: CSVGVGGTDTQYF
DNA: TGCAGCGTAGGGGTGGGAGGCACAGATACGCAGTATTTT